The next 4 T cell receptor beta chains were all read from a single sample in a study of cytomegalovirus exposure and HLA in healthy donors (dated by TCRdb to about 2017). Receptor amplification or capture employed the immunoSEQ multiplex PCR assay. For the multiplex PCR, a mixture combining 60 forward primers for TCR Vbeta segments and 13 reverse primers for TCR Jbeta segments was used. Sourced from immuneACCESS, this table was stored by TCRdb with only in-frame sequences that have V and J called. A share of the clones is absent; for the studies checked, an unresolved V gene accounts for under half, and the remainder has no known explanation. The table for this sample lists under 110,000 clones; over 70% of them were counted only once. The top ten clonotypes cover less than 3% of the sample. The sequencing input was PBMCs. These receptors were obtained from a female donor in good health and CMV-seronegative.

Comments on this clone: Other nucleotide sequences in the sample specify the same CDR3. The chain has TRBV9 and TRBJ2-1; the D is unclear. Germline-derived CDR1 and CDR2 are SGDLS and YYNGEE. The CDR3 totals 14 residues. The V end was cut by 0 bases, the J end by 3 bases, with 7 bases between. In DNA form, the CDR3 reads TGTGCCAGCAGCGTAGAAGACAACTACAATGAGCAGTTCTTC. It specifies CASSVEDNYNEQFF.

The chain is built from TRBV10-3 and TRBJ2-7; TRBD1 agrees at 12 bases. The trim removed 4 bases at V and 7 bases at J, leaving 17 bases unmatched. From germline, CDR1 is ENHRY and CDR2 SYGVKD. There are 18 residues in the CDR3. This CDR3 reads CAISGPGTGGAPLREQYF. The DNA for the CDR3 is TGTGCCATCAGTGGACCCGGGACAGGGGGCGCCCCCCTTAGGGAGCAGTACTTC.

This chain links TRBV19 with TRBJ2-3; 9 bases align to TRBD2. This CDR3 region has 16 residues. Germline CDR1 is LNHDA and CDR2 is SQIVND (reference sequence). The ends lost 5 bases at V and 3 bases at J; junction bases unmatched: 9. CDR3 residues: CASSRGRATVTDTQYF. CDR3 DNA sequence: TGTGCCAGTAGTCGCGGGAGGGCCACCGTTACAGATACGCAGTATTTT.

The chain is built from TRBV5-5 and TRBJ1-6, with a weak D call TRBD1 (5 bases). Trimming took 3 bases from V and 4 from J, leaving 8 bases between them. The V gene's germline CDR1 is SGHKS and CDR2 YYEKEE (reference sequence). The CDR3 sequence is 14 residues long. The CDR3 sequence: CASSSQGYNSPLHF. The CDR3 bases are TGTGCCAGCAGCTCGCAGGGTTATAATTCACCCCTCCACTTT.